This is a list of T cell receptor beta chains from one sample in a study of regulatory T cells in long-lasting Graves disease. MiXCR, run by TCRdb on the multiplex PCR reads, gives a single entry per CDR3 protein. Counted here are about 620,000 distinct CDR3 sequences, approximately 15% occurring once; the ten biggest clones make up approximately 20%. The sample was also linked to a second study, of T cells in Graves' hyperthyroidism and ophthalmopathy.

Sequences were derived from peripheral blood mononuclear cells (PBMCs), sampled at new diagnosis, from a patient treated with antithyroid drugs. The receptors were gathered from a woman aged 25 to 39 with Graves disease. The CDR3 runs from the conserved cysteine through the conserved F or W. The order of the fields is J gene, D gene, V gene, CDR3 protein. The D gene is left open where the match is weak.

j_gene: TRBJ1-6
d_gene: TRBD1
v_gene: TRBV27
CDR3aa: CASTWTGGVLGSPLHF

j_gene: TRBJ2-3
d_gene: -
v_gene: TRBV12-3/TRBV12-4
CDR3aa: CASSLALMGSGTDTQYF

j_gene: TRBJ2-3
d_gene: TRBD1
v_gene: TRBV20-1
CDR3aa: CSAHTGEGTDTQYF

j_gene: TRBJ2-1
d_gene: -
v_gene: TRBV19
CDR3aa: CASSARRSSYNEQFF

j_gene: TRBJ2-1
d_gene: -
v_gene: TRBV18
CDR3aa: CASSPGDGESNYNEQFF

j_gene: TRBJ2-1
d_gene: TRBD2
v_gene: TRBV30
CDR3aa: CACILGGRGYNEQFF

j_gene: TRBJ1-1
d_gene: TRBD1
v_gene: TRBV6-9
CDR3aa: CASSSPDRGKGRAFF

j_gene: TRBJ1-5
d_gene: TRBD1
v_gene: TRBV20-1
CDR3aa: CSAGIRTGDNQPQHF

j_gene: TRBJ1-4
d_gene: -
v_gene: TRBV6-9
CDR3aa: CASSYPNRPGEKLFF

j_gene: TRBJ2-1
d_gene: TRBD2
v_gene: TRBV12-3/TRBV12-4
CDR3aa: CASSLTSGRARAYNEQFF

j_gene: TRBJ2-7
d_gene: TRBD1
v_gene: TRBV3-1
CDR3aa: CASSWGQGKEQYF

j_gene: TRBJ2-7
d_gene: -
v_gene: TRBV7-2
CDR3aa: CASSNRRGFEQYF

j_gene: TRBJ2-7
d_gene: -
v_gene: TRBV28
CDR3aa: CASSGSRGLHEQYF

j_gene: TRBJ1-4
d_gene: TRBD1
v_gene: TRBV6-1
CDR3aa: CASSEAPGGTINEKLFF

j_gene: TRBJ1-1
d_gene: -
v_gene: TRBV27
CDR3aa: CASSLLGALGTEAFF

j_gene: TRBJ1-1
d_gene: -
v_gene: TRBV27
CDR3aa: CASSFMLNTEAFF

j_gene: TRBJ1-4
d_gene: -
v_gene: TRBV5-5
CDR3aa: CASSFFGVSGTNEKLFF

j_gene: TRBJ1-4
d_gene: -
v_gene: TRBV28
CDR3aa: CASSPTRGAGEKLFF

j_gene: TRBJ2-7
d_gene: TRBD1
v_gene: TRBV19
CDR3aa: CASSRRQGSTYEQYF

j_gene: TRBJ2-1
d_gene: TRBD2
v_gene: TRBV5-1
CDR3aa: CASSQVTSGGPYNEQFF

j_gene: TRBJ2-4
d_gene: TRBD2
v_gene: TRBV28
CDR3aa: CASSLRFGTRFRYF

j_gene: TRBJ2-3
d_gene: -
v_gene: TRBV7-3
CDR3aa: CASSPDSTGTQYF

j_gene: TRBJ1-6
d_gene: -
v_gene: TRBV10-3
CDR3aa: CAISVEDNSPLHF

j_gene: TRBJ1-5
d_gene: TRBD1
v_gene: TRBV5-6
CDR3aa: CASSWGQSRNQPQHF

j_gene: TRBJ1-1
d_gene: -
v_gene: TRBV6-5
CDR3aa: CASSYGTRGAEAFF

j_gene: TRBJ2-7
d_gene: -
v_gene: TRBV29-1
CDR3aa: CSVADTGSSYEQYF

j_gene: TRBJ2-7
d_gene: -
v_gene: TRBV29-1
CDR3aa: CSVYKLYGLSYEQYF

j_gene: TRBJ2-7
d_gene: -
v_gene: TRBV28
CDR3aa: CASSHSLSDYEQYF

j_gene: TRBJ1-3
d_gene: TRBD1
v_gene: TRBV9
CDR3aa: CASSVAGTVGNTIYF

j_gene: TRBJ2-3
d_gene: -
v_gene: TRBV2
CDR3aa: CATETPHTDTQYF

j_gene: TRBJ1-5
d_gene: TRBD1
v_gene: TRBV19
CDR3aa: CASSIQGQGASRHF

j_gene: -
d_gene: TRBD2
v_gene: TRBV5-1
CDR3aa: CASSPSGTSGDNEQFF

j_gene: TRBJ2-7
d_gene: -
v_gene: TRBV27
CDR3aa: CASSNGRYYEQYF

j_gene: TRBJ2-7
d_gene: -
v_gene: TRBV27
CDR3aa: CASRRNYEQYF

j_gene: TRBJ2-1
d_gene: TRBD2
v_gene: TRBV29-1
CDR3aa: CSVDILAGPNEQFF

j_gene: TRBJ1-5
d_gene: -
v_gene: TRBV7-2
CDR3aa: CASSKGQTNSNQPQHF

j_gene: TRBJ1-1
d_gene: -
v_gene: TRBV12-3/TRBV12-4
CDR3aa: CASSSDSRAFF

j_gene: TRBJ2-6
d_gene: -
v_gene: TRBV15
CDR3aa: CATGDGTLPGANVLTF

j_gene: TRBJ2-5
d_gene: TRBD1
v_gene: TRBV5-1
CDR3aa: CASSLGYRGVETQYF

j_gene: TRBJ1-4
d_gene: -
v_gene: TRBV2
CDR3aa: CASTGTGATNEKLFF

j_gene: TRBJ2-5
d_gene: -
v_gene: TRBV28
CDR3aa: CASSLFGLLQETQYF

j_gene: TRBJ1-1
d_gene: -
v_gene: TRBV7-9
CDR3aa: CASSPQTNTEAFF

j_gene: TRBJ2-7
d_gene: TRBD2
v_gene: TRBV28
CDR3aa: CASSWTSPGEQYF

j_gene: -
d_gene: TRBD2
v_gene: TRBV7-9
CDR3aa: CASSFTSGNEQYF

j_gene: TRBJ2-7
d_gene: -
v_gene: TRBV28
CDR3aa: CASSGPGTKTYEQYF

j_gene: TRBJ2-5
d_gene: -
v_gene: TRBV10-2
CDR3aa: CASSESSGRQETQYF